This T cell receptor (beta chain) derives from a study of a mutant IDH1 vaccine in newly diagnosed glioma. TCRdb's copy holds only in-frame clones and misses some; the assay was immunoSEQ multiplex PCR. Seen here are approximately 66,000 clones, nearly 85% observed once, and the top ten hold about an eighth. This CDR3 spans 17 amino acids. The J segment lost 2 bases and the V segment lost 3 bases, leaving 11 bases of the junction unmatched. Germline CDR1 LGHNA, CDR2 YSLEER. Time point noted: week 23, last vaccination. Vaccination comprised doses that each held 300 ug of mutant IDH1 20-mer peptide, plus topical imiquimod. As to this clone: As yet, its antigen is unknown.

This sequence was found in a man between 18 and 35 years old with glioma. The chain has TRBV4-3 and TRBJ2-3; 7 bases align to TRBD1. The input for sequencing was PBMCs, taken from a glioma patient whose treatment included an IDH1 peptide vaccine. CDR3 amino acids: CASSHYGDSISTDTQYF. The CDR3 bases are TGCGCCAGCAGCCACTATGGGGACAGCATCTCCACAGATACGCAGTATTTT.